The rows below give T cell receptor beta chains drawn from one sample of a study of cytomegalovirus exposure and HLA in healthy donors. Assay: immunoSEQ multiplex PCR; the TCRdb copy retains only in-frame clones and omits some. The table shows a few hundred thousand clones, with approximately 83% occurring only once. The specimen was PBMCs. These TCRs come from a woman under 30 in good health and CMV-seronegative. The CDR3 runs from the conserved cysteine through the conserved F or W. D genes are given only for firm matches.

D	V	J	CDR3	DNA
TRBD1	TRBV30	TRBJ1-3	CAWTPRQGASGNTIYF	TGTGCCTGGACCCCCAGACAGGGAGCCTCTGGAAACACCATATATTTT
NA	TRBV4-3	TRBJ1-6	CASSLGGNSYNSPLHF	TGCGCCAGCAGCCTGGGGGGGAATTCCTATAATTCACCCCTCCACTTT
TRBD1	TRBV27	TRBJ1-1	CASSLRTGDKAFF	TGTGCCAGCAGTCTCAGGACAGGGGATAAAGCTTTCTTT
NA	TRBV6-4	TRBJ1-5	CASSRDTNQPQHF	TGTGCCAGCAGTCGGGACACCAATCAGCCCCAGCATTTT
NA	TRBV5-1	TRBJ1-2	CASSLADGGPNYGYTF	TGCGCCAGCAGCTTGGCCGATGGCGGGCCGAACTATGGCTACACCTTC
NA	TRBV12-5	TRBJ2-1	CASGFDPGHYPFF	TGTGCTAGTGGTTTCGACCCCGGACATTATCCGTTCTTC
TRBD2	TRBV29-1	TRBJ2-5	CSVGVAGALGETQYF	TGCAGCGTTGGAGTAGCGGGAGCGTTGGGAGAGACCCAGTACTTC
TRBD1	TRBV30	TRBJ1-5	CAWSGTGGTQPQHF	TGTGCCTGGAGTGGGACAGGGGGCACACAGCCCCAGCATTTT
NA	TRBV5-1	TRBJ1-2	CASSLDRAYGYTF	TGCGCCAGCAGCTTGGACAGGGCCTATGGCTACACCTTC
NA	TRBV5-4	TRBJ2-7	CASSLGGYEQYF	TGTGCCAGCAGCTTGGGCGGCTACGAGCAGTACTTC
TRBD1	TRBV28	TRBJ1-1	CASRGTGRNTEAFF	TGTGCCAGCAGAGGGACAGGGAGGAACACTGAAGCTTTCTTT
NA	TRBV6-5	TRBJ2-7	CASSYATAYDEQYF	TGTGCCAGCAGTTACGCTACAGCCTACGATGAGCAGTACTTC
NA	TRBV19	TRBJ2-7	CASINDRRPSYEQYF	TGTGCCAGCATCAACGACAGGCGCCCGTCCTACGAGCAGTACTTC
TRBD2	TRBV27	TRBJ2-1	CASSAGTSGTNEQFF	TGTGCCAGCAGTGCCGGGACTAGCGGGACCAATGAGCAGTTCTTC
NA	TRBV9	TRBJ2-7	CASSVAGAAYEQYF	TGTGCCAGCAGCGTAGCTGGGGCGGCCTACGAGCAGTACTTC